This T cell receptor (beta chain) was profiled in a study of lung T cells in sarcoidosis with Löfgren's syndrome. Many counts were recorded for this clonotype. No antigen is known for it. TCRdb re-analysed the reads in MiXCR, keeping a single row per CDR3 protein. The table has 15,000 to 25,000 distinct CDR3 sequences, 21% seen once. This CDR3 has 13 amino acids. Trimming removed 3 bases at V and 5 bases at J, with 10 bases between. Germline CDR1 is SGHTA and CDR2 is FQGNSA. Notes on the study in general: Versus controls, Löfgren's syndrome patients reportedly showed TRAV12-1 and TRBV2 as most expanded. In alpha-beta pairs, TRAV12-1 favored TRBV2, and their CDR3s were homologous. These T cells possibly recognize a putative, unidentified sarcoidosis-associated antigen.

This clonotype originated in a human donor with sarcoidosis (Löfgren's syndrome or another form), or a control subject (not recorded which). Sequenced: CD4+ T cells from bronchoalveolar lavage. The chain carries TRBV7-2 and TRBJ2-5; D remains ambiguous. DNA for the CDR3: TGTGCCAGCAGCTTTCGCCCGGCGGAGACCCAGTACTTC. Protein: CASSFRPAETQYF.